The following is a TCR beta chain sequence with its context. This record comes from a study of shared clonotypes between healthy human individuals. Cells designated naive CD8 were CD45RO-negative and were positively selected for CCR7, with terminally differentiated effector memory CD45RA+ cells excluded. Generated by immunoSEQ multiplex PCR, the TCRdb table keeps only in-frame clones and is missing some. The sample gives about 680,000 clones, roughly nine tenths of which show up once; about 24% is in the top ten. This CDR3 has 15 amino acids. V was pared by 3 bases and J by 3 bases, with 4 bases of the junction left unmatched. CDR1 and CDR2 (germline): MGHDK, SYGVNS.

The chain links TRBV25-1 to TRBJ1-1; 10 bases agree with TRBD1. Material: naive CD8+ T cells sorted from blood. The clonotype comes from a young man in good health. The CDR3 here is CASSEDRGLDTEAFF. The CDR3 nucleotides are TGTGCCAGCAGTGAGGACAGGGGGTTGGACACTGAAGCTTTCTTT.